The 17 T cell receptor beta chains listed next were all sequenced from one sample in a study of cytomegalovirus exposure and HLA in healthy donors. Both 60 Vbeta primers and 13 Jbeta primers went into the PCR. The protocol was immunoSEQ multiplex PCR, while the TCRdb copy is restricted to in-frame clones and leaves out a portion. Among some 150,000 clones listed, around 80% were seen once. The sequencing input was PBMCs. Receptor source: a female donor in good health and CMV-seronegative.

This clone was observed a handful of times. The chain combines TRBV10-2 with TRBJ1-2; D gene unclear. The V gene lost 7 bases and the J gene lost 5 bases, with 11 bases spanning the gap. The CDR3 is made up of 12 amino acids. Germline values: CDR1 WSHSY, CDR2 SAAADI. The CDR3, as DNA: TGCGCCAGCACGGTCTATTCGTATGGCTACACCTTC. Its translation: CASTVYSYGYTF.

This rearrangement joins TRBV28 to TRBJ2-1, with TRBD2 matching over 10 bases. The CDR3 runs 16 residues. Trimming took 7 bases from V and 4 from J; bases not matched to a gene: 10. Germline V CDR1 and CDR2: MDHEN, SYDVKM. CDR3 coding DNA: TGTGCCAGCAATCCCCCGAGGACTAGCGGTTACAATGAGCAGTTCTTC. This translates into CASNPPRTSGYNEQFF.

The rearrangement uses TRBV6-6 and TRBJ2-7; 14 bases are shared with TRBD2. After removal of 6 bases from V and 6 bases from J, the junction contained 7 bases not matched to a gene. This CDR3 has 15 residues. CDR1 MNHNY and CDR2 SVGAGI come from the germline V gene (reference sequence). The CDR3 spells CASRAGLAGDGEQYF. The CDR3 region has the DNA TGTGCCAGCAGGGCGGGACTAGCGGGAGATGGCGAGCAGTACTTC.

In this sample, this clone turned up once. The chain carries TRBV14 and TRBJ2-7; D might be TRBD2 (5 bases). Trimming left V 4 bases short and J 9 bases short, with 13 bases between. Germline CDR1 is SGHDN and CDR2 is FVKESK. This CDR3 has 12 amino acids. The CDR3, as DNA: TGTGCCAGCAGCCTTCGGCAGGAGGTGCAGTACTTC. Amino acids: CASSLRQEVQYF.

At least ten counts were recorded for this clone. The chain has TRBV6-1 and TRBJ2-2; no definite D call. V was pared by 3 bases and J by 8 bases, with 7 bases between. This CDR3 region has 12 residues. In germline, CDR1 is MNHNS, CDR2 SASEGT. The CDR3 spells CASSESLGELFF. The DNA of the CDR3 is TGTGCCAGCAGTGAGTCATTGGGGGAGCTGTTTTTT.

The chain uses TRBV6-6 and TRBJ1-1, with D perhaps TRBD1 (6 bases). Trimming pared 6 bases from V and 6 bases from J, leaving 14 bases between. There are 13 residues in the CDR3. Germline CDR1 and CDR2: MNHNY and SVGAGI (reference sequence). This CDR3 is CASRSPGGPEAFF. For the CDR3, the DNA is TGTGCCAGCAGATCACCCGGGGGGCCTGAAGCTTTCTTT.

The rearrangement links TRBV2 to TRBJ2-2; no clear D gene. Trimming removed 6 bases from V and 2 bases from J, with 7 bases in between. Germline V gene sequence: CDR1 SNHLY, CDR2 FYNNEI. The CDR3 consists of 13 residues. This CDR3 is CASRTDNTGELFF. Here the CDR3 DNA reads TGTGCCAGCAGGACTGATAACACCGGGGAGCTGTTTTTT. The variable domain in full, completed from reference TRBV2 and TRBJ2-2, reads EPEVTQTPSHQVTQMGQEVILRCVPISNHLYFYWYRQILGQKVEFLVSFYNNEISEKSEIFDDQFSVERPDGSNFTLKIRSTKLEDSAMYFCASRTDNTGELFFGEGSRLTVL.

The chain combines TRBV30 with TRBJ2-7, with unresolved D. The V end lost 2 bases, the J end lost 0 bases, and 8 bases lay between the germline ends. The CDR3 is made up of 13 amino acids. Germline V CDR1 and CDR2: GTSNPN, SVGIG (reference sequence). CDR3 DNA: TGTGCCTGGAGTCCGCCCAGCTCCTACGAGCAGTACTTC. Protein product: CAWSPPSSYEQYF.

The chain employs TRBV25-1 and TRBJ2-5, with D perhaps matching TRBD2 (6 bases). CDR1 and CDR2 from the germline V gene are MGHDK and SYGVNS. V was cut by 1 base and J by 4 bases, with 13 bases left in between. The CDR3 totals 15 residues. The CDR3 DNA reads TGTGCCAGCAGTGAATCCCCGGGAGAAGGAGAGACCCAGTACTTC. Protein product: CASSESPGEGETQYF.

The CDR3 loop reads CASSYTGTAVEQYF. CDR3 nucleotides: TGTGCCAGCAGCTATACCGGGACAGCCGTCGAGCAGTACTTC. This chain uses TRBV7-9 with TRBJ2-7, with TRBD1 matching over 7 bases. Germline CDR1 and CDR2: SEHNR and FQNEAQ (reference sequence). The CDR3 is 14 amino acids. Trimming took 4 bases from V and 6 from J; bases not matched to a gene: 9.

This clone occurred once. The V call is TRBV18, the J call TRBJ1-2, with D unclear. The CDR3 extends over 13 amino acids. V lost 0 bases and J lost 2, with 4 bases in between. Germline CDR1 KGHSH, CDR2 LQKENI. This chain's CDR3 is CASSPPSNYGYTF. CDR3 sequence (DNA): TGTGCCAGCTCACCACCGTCGAACTATGGCTACACCTTC.

The CDR3 DNA reads TGTGCCAGCAGTCTCGGGGGGGTTACGGCCATAAGTGGCGAGCAGTACTTC. It codes for CASSLGGVTAISGEQYF. The chain links TRBV27 to TRBJ2-7; 8 bases align to TRBD2. CDR1 is MNHEY and CDR2 is SMNVEV in the germline V gene (reference sequence). The CDR3 spans 17 residues. V gave up 5 bases and J gave up 6 bases; unmatched junction bases: 18.

The chain carries TRBV29-1 and TRBJ2-1; TRBD2 matches 14 bases. This CDR3 region has 14 residues. Germline assignment: CDR1 SQVTM and CDR2 ANQGSEA. V lost 7 bases, J lost 5 bases, and 4 bases stayed unmatched. CDR3 in DNA: TGCAGCGAGGGACTAGCGGGAGAGAACAATGAGCAGTTCTTC. It codes for CSEGLAGENNEQFF.

In the case of this clone: Distinct nucleotide sequences in the sample also encode this CDR3. The chain has TRBV4-1 and TRBJ2-7; weak D call: TRBD1 (6 bases). The ends were cut back, 4 bases at V and 0 bases at J, with 10 bases in the middle. Germline V gives CDR1 MGHRA, CDR2 YSYEKL. CDR3 length: 14 residues. The CDR3 protein is CASSPRDNSYEQYF. CDR3 sequence (DNA): TGCGCCAGCAGCCCTAGGGACAACTCCTACGAGCAGTACTTC.

V gene TRBV2 combines with J gene TRBJ2-3; 11 nucleotides line up with TRBD2. Germline CDR1 reads SNHLY; CDR2 reads FYNNEI. The CDR3 loop spans 15 amino acids. Trimming took 1 base from V and 7 from J; bases not matched to a gene: 4. The CDR3 protein is CASSEGLAGGNTQYF. The CDR3 DNA reads TGTGCCAGCAGTGAAGGGCTAGCGGGAGGAAATACGCAGTATTTT.

The genes are TRBV27 and TRBJ1-1; D uncertain. Trimming left V 4 bases short and J 2 bases short, with 8 bases between. The CDR3 length is 13 residues. From germline, CDR1 is MNHEY and CDR2 SMNVEV (reference sequence). As DNA, the CDR3 is TGTGCCAGCAGTTCCGACTCCAACACTGAAGCTTTCTTT. It translates to CASSSDSNTEAFF.

This sequence joins TRBV6-5 and TRBJ1-2; 11 nucleotides agree with TRBD1. The junction had 2 bases not matched to a gene; V was cut back by 0 bases and J by 2 bases. This CDR3 has 16 amino acids. Germline CDR1 reads MNHEY; CDR2 reads SVGAGI. The CDR3, as DNA: TGTGCCAGCAGTTACTCTGGGACAGGGGGGAACTATGGCTACACCTTC. Amino acid sequence: CASSYSGTGGNYGYTF.